This TCR beta chain was captured in a study of blood T cells in healthy people across ages. Study results and caveats: Naive and antigen-experienced cells could not be conclusively compared, given unsorted PBMCs. Naive T cell percentage showed a strong correlation with TCR beta diversity.

This clonotype was observed a handful of times. The antigen remains undetermined. The study isolated at least 6.5 million PBMCs from each sample. Alongside a J-beta primer mix, a sample-barcoded 5' primer served in a second PCR lasting about 6 to 12 cycles. At least 2.5 million CDR3-containing paired-end reads were obtained per sample. TCRdb itself ran the 5' RACE reads through MiXCR, one entry per CDR3 protein. This sample yields approximately 600,000 distinct CDR3 sequences, of which around three fifths are seen a single time; 30% to 45% belongs to the top ten. The TCR was taken from a man between 60 and 75 years old in good health. The specimen sequenced was blood.

CDR3 protein: CASRRARGTEAFF. The CDR3 DNA follows: TGTGCCAGCAGACGGGCCCGAGGTACTGAAGCTTTCTTT. The chain uses TRBV27 and TRBJ1-1; D gene uncertain. V was trimmed by 6 bases and J by 5 bases, leaving 13 bases between them. Per germline, CDR1 MNHEY and CDR2 SMNVEV (reference sequence). CDR3 size: 13 residues.